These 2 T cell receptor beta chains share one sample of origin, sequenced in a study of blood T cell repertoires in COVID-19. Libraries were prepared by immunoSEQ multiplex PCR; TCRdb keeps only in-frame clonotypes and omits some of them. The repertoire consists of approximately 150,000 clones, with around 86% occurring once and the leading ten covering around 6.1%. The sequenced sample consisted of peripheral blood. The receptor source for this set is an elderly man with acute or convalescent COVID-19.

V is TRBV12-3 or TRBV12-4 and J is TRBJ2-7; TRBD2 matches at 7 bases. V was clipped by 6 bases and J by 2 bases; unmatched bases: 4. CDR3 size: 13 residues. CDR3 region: CASSTGTTYEQYF. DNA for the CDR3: TGTGCCAGCAGCACTGGGACTACCTACGAGCAGTACTTC.

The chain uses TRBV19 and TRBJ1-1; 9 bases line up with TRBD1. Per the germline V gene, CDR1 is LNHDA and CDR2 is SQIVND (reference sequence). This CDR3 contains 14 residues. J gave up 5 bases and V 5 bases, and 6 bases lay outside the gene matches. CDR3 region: CASSVDRGRTEAFF. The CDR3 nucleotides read TGTGCCAGTAGTGTGGACAGGGGAAGGACTGAAGCTTTCTTT.